A single sample is the source of the 23 T cell receptor beta chains below, sequenced in a study of blood T cell repertoires in COVID-19. Assay: immunoSEQ multiplex PCR; the TCRdb copy retains only in-frame clones and omits some. This sample carries 200,000 or so clones, approximately 80% of them seen once, and the ten largest clones take under 11%. Sequenced: peripheral blood. Receptors originate from a woman at least 80 years old with acute or convalescent COVID-19.

The rearrangement links TRBV9 to TRBJ1-3; D not certain. Germline lookup yields CDR1 SGDLS and CDR2 YYNGEE. Trimming cost V 0 bases and J 0 bases, with 16 bases left between them. The CDR3 is made up of 18 amino acids. DNA for the CDR3: TGTGCCAGCAGCGTAGCGGTTTCGACCGAGCGCTCTGGAAACACCATATATTTT. Amino acid sequence: CASSVAVSTERSGNTIYF.

This clone was counted a single time. In the same sample, other DNA sequences code for this CDR3. The chain couples TRBV2 to TRBJ1-3; 7 nucleotides match TRBD1. The CDR3 sequence is 13 residues long. Trimming at V came to 5 bases and at J to 7 bases, leaving 5 bases not matched to a gene. Germline V gene sequence: CDR1 SNHLY, CDR2 FYNNEI. The DNA for the CDR3 is TGTGCCAGCAGTCGGGACAGCGGGAACACCATATATTTT. As protein: CASSRDSGNTIYF.

This chain links TRBV14 with TRBJ2-1; the D is unclear. The CDR3 consists of 16 residues. Between the trimmed V and J ends, which lost 0 bases and 10 bases, there was a span of 19 bases. The germline gives CDR1 SGHDN, CDR2 FVKESK. DNA of the CDR3: TGTGCCAGCAGCCAAGATATAATCCCGACGAGCGCCGAGCAGTTCTTC. It codes for CASSQDIIPTSAEQFF.

The J gene is TRBJ1-1, the V gene TRBV7-3; no firm D call. V lost 1 base, J lost 2 bases, and 11 bases lay in between. The CDR3 has 15 residues. Germline assignment: CDR1 SGHTA and CDR2 FQGTGA. CDR3 DNA sequence: TGTGCCAGCAGCTTAATGTCCGGGAGAAACACTGAAGCTTTCTTT. Its protein is CASSLMSGRNTEAFF.

This clone showed up just once. In DNA form, the CDR3 reads TGCGCCAGCAGCCAAGATACCTCCAGAACTAACTATGGCTACACCTTC. Translation gives CASSQDTSRTNYGYTF. This chain joins TRBV4-3 and TRBJ1-2, with D uncertain. Trimming cost V 0 bases and J 0 bases, with 11 bases left between them. The CDR3 runs 16 residues. CDR1 and CDR2 (germline): LGHNA, YSLEER.

The chain carries TRBV29-1 and TRBJ1-1; TRBD1 might be the D (5 bases). The V and J ends lost 4 bases and 0 bases respectively, with 15 bases between them. This CDR3 region has 15 residues. Germline assignment: CDR1 SQVTM and CDR2 ANQGSEA. The CDR3 sequence is CSVGGLGRVNTEAFF. As DNA, the CDR3 is TGCAGCGTTGGGGGACTTGGTAGGGTGAACACTGAAGCTTTCTTT.

The CDR3 coding sequence is TGCAGCGTGGGGGGGACAATCCAAGAGACCCAGTACTTC. This sequence encodes CSVGGTIQETQYF. The genes are TRBV29-1 and TRBJ2-5, with a possible D match to TRBD2 (7 bases). This CDR3 spans 13 amino acids. V gave up 6 bases and J gave up 1 base, with 12 bases separating them. CDR1 and CDR2 (germline): SQVTM, ANQGSEA.

The gene calls are TRBV10-3 and TRBJ1-1; TRBD1 is a possible D gene (6 bases). The CDR3 runs 15 residues. Per the germline V gene, CDR1 is ENHRY and CDR2 is SYGVKD. Trimming stripped 1 base from V and 4 bases from J, with 13 bases between. The CDR3 DNA reads TGTGCCATCAGTGAGTATGCAGGGGTTGGCACTGAAGCTTTCTTT. Its translation: CAISEYAGVGTEAFF.

This chain uses TRBV7-2 with TRBJ2-7; 9 nucleotides agree with TRBD2. The J segment lost 7 bases and the V segment lost 5 bases, leaving 6 bases of the junction unmatched. Germline loops: CDR1 SGHTA, CDR2 FQGNSA. The CDR3 is 13 residues long. The CDR3 sequence: CASSPSGGREQYF. CDR3 coding DNA: TGTGCCAGCAGCCCAAGCGGGGGGCGGGAGCAGTACTTC.

The chain has TRBV5-1 and TRBJ2-3; no clear D. Trimming removed 2 bases at V and 11 bases at J, with 15 bases between. The CDR3 loop spans 13 amino acids. Germline CDR1 and CDR2: SGHRS and YFSETQ. The CDR3 DNA follows: TGCGCCAGCAGCTTACCCACTGATACGAGGCAGTATTTT. It is translated as CASSLPTDTRQYF.

This clone was seen a handful of times. J is TRBJ1-4 and V is TRBV6-2 or TRBV6-3; 7 bases map to TRBD1. Looked up from germline, CDR1 is MNHEY and CDR2 is SVGEGT. V lost 2 bases to trimming and J lost 1 base; unmatched junction nucleotides: 1. The CDR3 is 15 amino acids. The CDR3 DNA reads TGTGCCAGCAGTTACCAGGGGGTAACTAATGAAAAACTGTTTTTT. This sequence encodes CASSYQGVTNEKLFF.

The chain couples TRBV3-1 (or the pseudogene TRBV3-2) to TRBJ2-7; TRBD2 matches 11 bases. CDR3 size: 14 residues. J gave up 5 bases and V 6 bases, and 6 bases lay outside the gene matches. Germline loops: CDR1 LGHDT, CDR2 YNNKEL (reference sequence). CDR3 DNA: TGTGCCAGCAGAACTAGCGGGGGTCCCCACGAGCAGTACTTC. Protein: CASRTSGGPHEQYF.

This clone was seen just once. V usage is TRBV5-6 and J usage is TRBJ1-1; 10 bases line up with TRBD1. Germline V CDR1 and CDR2: SGHDT, YYEEEE. The CDR3 loop spans 14 amino acids. The J segment lost 1 base and the V segment lost 3 bases, leaving 0 bases of the junction unmatched. The chain's CDR3 is CASSWTGGNTEAFF. The CDR3 DNA reads as TGTGCCAGCAGCTGGACAGGGGGGAACACTGAAGCTTTCTTT.

The DNA of the CDR3 is TGTGCCAGCACCATGAGCGGGACCCTCTACGAGCAGTACTTC. Translation gives CASTMSGTLYEQYF. The chain couples TRBV28 to TRBJ2-7; 7 nucleotides line up with TRBD2. The CDR3 length is 14 residues. The junction had 9 bases not matched to a gene; V was cut back by 7 bases and J by 3 bases. Germline V CDR1 and CDR2: MDHEN, SYDVKM.

This clone came up a few times. The rearrangement links TRBV9 to TRBJ1-4; D is possibly TRBD1 (6 bases). The CDR3 consists of 14 residues. Germline-derived CDR1 and CDR2 are SGDLS and YYNGEE. Trimming took off 2 bases at V and 7 bases at J, with 12 bases between the two ends. CDR3 nucleotide sequence: TGTGCCAGCAGCGTCAGGGGCTGGGGTGAAAAACTGTTTTTT. This sequence encodes CASSVRGWGEKLFF.

The chain uses TRBV5-6 and TRBJ1-1, with D possibly matching TRBD1 (6 bases). The V and J ends lost 1 base and 4 bases respectively, with 11 bases between them. From germline, CDR1 is SGHDT and CDR2 YYEEEE. CDR3 length: 14 amino acids. The CDR3 DNA sequence: TGTGCCAGCAGCTTGCTGGGGGCGCGCACTGAAGCTTTCTTT. Translation gives CASSLLGARTEAFF.

J is TRBJ1-5 and V is TRBV6-6, with a weak D call TRBD1 (6 bases). This CDR3 has 14 residues. CDR1 MNHNY and CDR2 SVGAGI come from the germline V gene (reference sequence). V gave up 5 bases and J gave up 4 bases, with 12 bases separating them. CDR3 residues: CASSRLGGNQPQHF. The CDR3 DNA reads as TGTGCCAGCAGTCGATTAGGGGGAAATCAGCCCCAGCATTTT.

This clone occurred a few times. The chain joins TRBV18 to TRBJ1-5; no definite D call. Germline CDR1 is KGHSH and CDR2 is LQKENI. Trimming cost V 5 bases and J 5 bases, with 7 bases left between them. This CDR3 is 12 amino acids long. CDR3 coding DNA: TGTGCCAGCTCATACCAGGATCAGCCCCAGCATTTT. It specifies CASSYQDQPQHF.

As to this clone: Other DNA sequences in the same sample also yield this CDR3. The chain joins TRBV30 to TRBJ1-1; weak D call: TRBD1 (6 bases). V shed 0 bases and J shed 4 bases, with 12 bases lying between them. CDR1 is GTSNPN, CDR2 SVGIG, per germline (reference sequence). This CDR3 contains 14 residues. CDR3 loop: CAWSVGQGSTEAFF. CDR3 in DNA: TGTGCCTGGAGTGTAGGGCAGGGGAGCACTGAAGCTTTCTTT. The whole variable domain, remainder taken from reference TRBV30 and TRBJ1-1, is SQTIHQWPATLVQPVGSPLSLECTVEGTSNPNLYWYRQAAGRGLQLLFYSVGIGQISSEVPQNLSASRPQDRQFILSSKKLLLSDSGFYLCAWSVGQGSTEAFFGQGTRLTVV.

V and J are TRBV6-6 and TRBJ2-3; 8 bases match TRBD2. Per germline, CDR1 MNHNY and CDR2 SVGAGI (reference sequence). The CDR3 is 14 amino acids. V was pared by 8 bases and J by 4 bases, with 8 bases of the junction left unmatched. CDR3 bases: TGTGCCAGCGTTACGGGGGGGCATCCAGATACGCAGTATTTT. Amino acid sequence: CASVTGGHPDTQYF.

The chain couples TRBV6-5 to TRBJ2-5; D is unclear. Looked up from germline, CDR1 is MNHEY and CDR2 is SVGAGI. The CDR3 spans 14 residues. Trimming removed 0 bases at V and 2 bases at J, with 7 bases between. The CDR3 DNA follows: TGTGCCAGCAGTTACTCTTACAGTCAAGAGACCCAGTACTTC. Protein sequence: CASSYSYSQETQYF.

V gene TRBV19 combines with J gene TRBJ2-1, with TRBD2 matching over 10 bases. Losses at the gene ends were 6 bases for V and 3 bases for J; bases not matched to a gene: 14. The CDR3 has 18 residues. Looked up from germline, CDR1 is LNHDA and CDR2 is SQIVND (reference sequence). CDR3 region: CASSDSGGPAWSYNEQFF. CDR3 sequence (DNA): TGTGCCAGTAGCGATAGCGGGGGGCCGGCCTGGAGCTACAATGAGCAGTTCTTC.

In this sample, this clone turned up a few times. The chain uses TRBV11-2 and TRBJ2-1, with D perhaps TRBD2 (5 bases). The CDR3 is made up of 18 amino acids. V was shortened by 4 bases and J by 0 bases, with 19 bases between the two germline ends. Germline values: CDR1 SGHAT, CDR2 FQNNGV. CDR3 in amino acids: CASSSIRSVPRSYNEQFF. The CDR3 bases are TGTGCCAGCAGCTCTATTCGTAGCGTCCCGCGCTCCTACAATGAGCAGTTCTTC. The full variable domain, its missing parts supplied by reference TRBV11-2 and TRBJ2-1, is EAGVAQSPRYKIIEKRQSVAFWCNPISGHATLYWYQQILGQGPKLLIQFQNNGVVDDSQLPKDRFSAERLKGVDSTLKIQPAKLEDSAVYLCASSSIRSVPRSYNEQFFGPGTRLTVL.